This T cell receptor (beta chain) was profiled in a study of vaccination and CD4 T cells after COVID-19. Whole-study context: Overlapping SARS-CoV-2, HCoV-NL63, HCoV-OC43 and HCoV-229E spike peptides were used to stimulate cells. In the control cultures, a CEFX pool, an HIV-1 Nef pool, or no peptide was supplied.

Treatment indicated: roughly 10-day PBMC culture with coronavirus spike peptide pools or control peptides (ViraFEST assay). Ahead of the COVID-19 pandemic (2011-2018), the CD4+ T cells of the unexposed donor were collected. Of note for this clonotype: The antigen is unknown.

Cultured CD4+ T cell DNA underwent sequencing with the Oncomine TCR Beta short-read assay. Genomic DNA was isolated from CD4+ T cells that had been cultured. Each CDR3 protein gets one entry after TCRdb re-called the PCR reads with MiXCR. The table includes a few thousand distinct CDR3 sequences, around 71% detected once. The germline V gene encodes CDR1 MDHEN and CDR2 SYDVKM. This CDR3 spans 11 amino acids. V lost 5 bases and J 9 bases, leaving 8 bases between the germline ends. This receptor was obtained from a human donor in good health. Material: CD4+ T cells from blood, cultured in vitro. The J gene is TRBJ1-5, the V gene TRBV28; D is uncertain. The CDR3 loop reads CASSRRGPQHF. CDR3 bases: TGTGCCAGCAGTCGGCGAGGGCCCCAGCATTTT.